The entry that follows covers one T cell receptor beta chain sequence. The germline CDR1 and CDR2 sequences are DFQATT and SNEGSKA (reference sequence). With 0 bases removed from V and 7 bases from J, the gap between germline ends came to 6 bases. The CDR3 runs to 11 residues. Data came from immunoSEQ multiplex PCR; TCRdb stores just in-frame clones and leaves some out. The sample has about 88,000 clones; under 95% are singletons. The record originates from a study of T cell responses to AZD1222 COVID-19 vaccine. The sample here was peripheral blood, taken on day 0 of MenACWY control vaccination. The receptor was derived from an adult in good health. The chain couples TRBV20-1 to TRBJ1-1; D gene unclear. CDR3 loop: CSARETDEAFF. In DNA form, the CDR3 reads TGCAGTGCTAGAGAGACGGATGAAGCTTTCTTT.